This T cell receptor (beta chain) emerged from a study of T cell responses to AZD1222 COVID-19 vaccine. Findings of the study overall: Donors were mostly white British, more females; clonal diversity possibly underestimated. CD4 TCRs associated with vaccination spanned spike, dominating at 160-218 and 743-854.

Sequenced by immunoSEQ multiplex PCR; TCRdb stores in-frame clones only, minus some. The sample lists about 100,000 clones; 80% to 90% were seen once. As for this clone: The antigen is unknown. The junction and the germline gene differ at one end; a read error may be behind it.

Looked up from germline, CDR1 is MNHEY and CDR2 is SVGAGI. The CDR3 is made up of 12 amino acids. The sequencing here drew on peripheral blood, taken on day 0 of AZD1222 vaccination. This chain joins TRBV6-5 and TRBJ2-7; D remains ambiguous. This clonotype was sampled from an adult in good health. The CDR3 here is CASSDSLGEQYF. CDR3 coding DNA: TGTGCCAGCAGTGACTCCCTGGGAGAGCAGTACTTC.